This record covers a single TCR beta chain. Sequencing used immunoSEQ multiplex PCR; TCRdb keeps in-frame clones, though not all of them. The sample yields roughly 150,000 clones, about 90% seen once. V was cut by 2 bases and J by 6 bases, with 8 bases left in between. Germline CDR1 ENHRY, CDR2 SYGVKD. The CDR3 length is 14 residues. The sample originates from a study of control samples from healthy donors and cancer patients. Sequencing was performed on blood. The V gene is TRBV10-3, the J gene TRBJ1-6, with a possible D match to TRBD1 (6 bases). This clonotype was obtained from a woman under 40 in good health. Written as DNA, the CDR3 is TGTGCCATCAGTGAGGAACAGGGTAATTCACCCCTCCACTTT. Translation gives CAISEEQGNSPLHF.